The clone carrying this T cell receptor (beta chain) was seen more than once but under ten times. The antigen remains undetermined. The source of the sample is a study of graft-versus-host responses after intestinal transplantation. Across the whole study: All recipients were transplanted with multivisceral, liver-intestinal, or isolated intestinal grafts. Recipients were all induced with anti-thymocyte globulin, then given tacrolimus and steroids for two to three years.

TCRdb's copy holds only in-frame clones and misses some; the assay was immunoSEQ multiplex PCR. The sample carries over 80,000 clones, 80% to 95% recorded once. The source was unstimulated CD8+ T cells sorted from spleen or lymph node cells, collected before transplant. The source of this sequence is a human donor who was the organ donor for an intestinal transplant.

The CDR3 region has the DNA TGTGCCAGTACTCCACAGGGCTACTCTGGAAACACCATATATTTT. Amino acid sequence: CASTPQGYSGNTIYF. This rearrangement joins TRBV19 to TRBJ1-3, with D possibly being TRBD1 (6 bases). Deletions cut 7 bases from V and 0 bases from J, with 13 bases between. CDR3 length: 15 residues. Per germline, CDR1 LNHDA and CDR2 SQIVND (reference sequence).